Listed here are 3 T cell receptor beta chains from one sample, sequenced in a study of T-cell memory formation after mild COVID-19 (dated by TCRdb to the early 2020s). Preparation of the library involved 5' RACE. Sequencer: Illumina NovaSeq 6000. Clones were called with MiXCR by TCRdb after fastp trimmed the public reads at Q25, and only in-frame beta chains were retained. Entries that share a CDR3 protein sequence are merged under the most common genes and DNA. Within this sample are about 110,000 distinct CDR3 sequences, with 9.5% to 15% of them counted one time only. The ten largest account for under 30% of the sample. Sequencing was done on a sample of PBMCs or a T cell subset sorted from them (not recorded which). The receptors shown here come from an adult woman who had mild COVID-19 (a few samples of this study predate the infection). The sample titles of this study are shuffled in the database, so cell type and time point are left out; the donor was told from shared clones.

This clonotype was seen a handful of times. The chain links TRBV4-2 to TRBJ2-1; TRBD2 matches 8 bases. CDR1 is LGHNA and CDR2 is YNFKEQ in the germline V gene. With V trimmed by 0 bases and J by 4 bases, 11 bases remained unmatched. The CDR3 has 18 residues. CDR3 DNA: TGTGCCAGCAGCCAAGATCCCTGGGGGGTAGCGGGATACAATGAGCAGTTCTTC. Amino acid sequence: CASSQDPWGVAGYNEQFF.

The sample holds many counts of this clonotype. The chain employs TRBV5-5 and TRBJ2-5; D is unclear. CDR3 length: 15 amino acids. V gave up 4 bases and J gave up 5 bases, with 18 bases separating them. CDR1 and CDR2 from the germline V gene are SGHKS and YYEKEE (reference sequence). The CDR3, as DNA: TGTGCCAGCAGCCTCACTACGGGCGCACGGGAGACCCAGTACTTC. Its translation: CASSLTTGARETQYF.

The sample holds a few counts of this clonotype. The CDR3 protein is CASARSLYNEQFF. The CDR3 DNA follows: TGTGCCAGCGCGAGGTCCCTTTACAATGAGCAGTTCTTC. The chain uses TRBV12-3 or TRBV12-4 and TRBJ2-1; D is unclear. V was clipped by 8 bases and J by 4 bases, with 12 bases between them. There are 13 residues in the CDR3.